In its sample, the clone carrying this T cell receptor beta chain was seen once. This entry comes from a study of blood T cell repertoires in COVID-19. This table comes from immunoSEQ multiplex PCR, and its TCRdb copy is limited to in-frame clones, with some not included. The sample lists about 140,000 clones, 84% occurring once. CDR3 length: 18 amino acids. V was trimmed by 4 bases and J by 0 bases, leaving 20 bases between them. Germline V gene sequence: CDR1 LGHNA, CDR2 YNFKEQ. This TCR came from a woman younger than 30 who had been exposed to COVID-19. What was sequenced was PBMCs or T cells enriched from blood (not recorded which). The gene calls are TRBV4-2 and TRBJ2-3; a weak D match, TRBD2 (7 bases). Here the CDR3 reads CASSLPLGGAPSTDTQYF. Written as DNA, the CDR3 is TGTGCCAGCAGCCTACCATTAGGGGGGGCTCCTAGCACAGATACGCAGTATTTT.